This entry lists 19 T cell receptor beta chains sequenced from one sample in a study of T-cell memory formation after mild COVID-19. TCRdb recomputed calls from the 5' RACE reads with MiXCR, one row per CDR3 protein. The repertoire includes 250,000 to 300,000 distinct CDR3 sequences, under 20% of them detected once, and 20% to 25% sits in the top ten. The sample consisted of PBMCs or a T cell subset sorted from them (not recorded which). The source of these receptors is a man aged 18-30 years who had mild COVID-19 (a few samples of this study predate the infection). Cell type and time point are not known.

This clonotype was seen only a few times. The chain recombines TRBV4-3 with TRBJ2-5; 8 positions match TRBD1. The CDR3 covers 14 residues. V trimming: 2 bases; J trimming: 2 bases; junction bases outside the gene matches: 1. Germline V gene lookup returns CDR1 LGHNA and CDR2 YSLEER. The CDR3 sequence is CASSQWTGQETQYF. As DNA, the CDR3 is TGCGCCAGCAGCCAATGGACAGGGCAAGAGACCCAGTACTTC.

This clonotype was seen a few times. The chain uses TRBV5-1 and TRBJ1-4; maybe TRBD1 (5 bases). V was clipped by 2 bases and J by 14 bases, with 16 bases between them. This CDR3 has 13 amino acids. Germline values: CDR1 SGHRS, CDR2 YFSETQ. The chain's CDR3 is CASSFQGSGVLFF. DNA for the CDR3: TGCGCCAGCAGCTTTCAGGGCTCCGGTGTTCTGTTTTTT.

This clonotype has only a few counts. This sequence joins TRBV29-1 and TRBJ2-5; D perhaps matches TRBD2 (6 bases). CDR3 size: 12 residues. Germline lookup yields CDR1 SQVTM and CDR2 ANQGSEA. V shed 6 bases and J shed 6 bases, with 14 bases lying between them. The CDR3: CSVSAGGKTQYF. In nucleotides, the CDR3 is TGCAGCGTCAGTGCTGGCGGGAAGACCCAGTACTTC.

A few counts support this clonotype. The chain combines TRBV7-7 with TRBJ2-2; 10 bases match TRBD2. Per germline, CDR1 SSHAT and CDR2 FNYEAQ (reference sequence). CDR3 length: 16 amino acids. The V segment lost 10 bases and the J segment 1 base; nucleotides outside the gene matches: 9. CDR3 region: CATIPLAGGNTGELFF. The CDR3, as DNA: TGTGCCACCATACCATTAGCGGGGGGGAACACCGGGGAGCTGTTTTTT.

The genes are TRBV19 and TRBJ2-6; tentative D call: TRBD2 (5 bases). CDR1 is LNHDA, CDR2 SQIVND, per germline (reference sequence). This CDR3 has 15 amino acids. The V end was cut by 6 bases, the J end by 0 bases, with 9 bases between. The chain's CDR3 is CASSGVSSGANVLTF. The CDR3 nucleotides are TGTGCCAGTAGCGGGGTCAGCTCTGGGGCCAACGTCCTGACTTTC.

This clonotype turned up a few times. V usage is TRBV11-2 and J usage is TRBJ1-1, with D possibly matching TRBD1 (6 bases). Germline V gives CDR1 SGHAT, CDR2 FQNNGV. The length of the CDR3 is 15 residues. V gave up 6 bases and J gave up 6 bases, with 20 bases separating them. The CDR3 DNA follows: TGTGCCAGCAGTCGACCGGGGGGGCGACGTCCTGAAGCTTTCTTT. Protein: CASSRPGGRRPEAFF. The full variable domain, rest sourced from reference TRBV11-2 and TRBJ1-1, is EAGVAQSPRYKIIEKRQSVAFWCNPISGHATLYWYQQILGQGPKLLIQFQNNGVVDDSQLPKDRFSAERLKGVDSTLKIQPAKLEDSAVYLCASSRPGGRRPEAFFGQGTRLTVV.

This chain links TRBV2 with TRBJ1-2; D might be TRBD1 (6 bases). Germline V lookup: CDR1 SNHLY, CDR2 FYNNEI. V was cut by 1 base and J by 7 bases, with 13 bases left in between. The CDR3 length is 14 residues. The CDR3 DNA reads as TGTGCCAGCAGTGAAGAATCGGGGGGCCTTGGCTACACCTTC. It is translated as CASSEESGGLGYTF.

This chain joins TRBV20-1 and TRBJ2-3; 8 bases map to TRBD2. Germline V CDR1 and CDR2: DFQATT, SNEGSKA (reference sequence). Trimming at V came to 5 bases and at J to 4 bases, leaving 5 bases not matched to a gene. The CDR3 runs to 13 residues. CDR3 DNA: TGCAGTGCTCCCGGGACTAGGGCAGATACGCAGTATTTT. Its translation is CSAPGTRADTQYF.

The chain recombines TRBV7-3 with TRBJ2-1; no reliable D call. This CDR3 is built from 10 residues. V lost 1 base, J lost 9 bases, and 1 base lay in between. Germline V gene sequence: CDR1 SGHTA, CDR2 FQGTGA. This CDR3 is CASSLSEQFF. As DNA, the CDR3 is TGTGCCAGCAGCTTAAGTGAGCAGTTCTTC.

This clonotype was recorded a few times. This rearrangement joins TRBV11-2 to TRBJ2-2; a possible D gene is TRBD2 (6 bases). In germline, CDR1 is SGHAT, CDR2 FQNNGV. The CDR3 has 15 residues. Between the trimmed V and J ends, which lost 2 bases and 2 bases, there was a span of 9 bases. The CDR3 nucleotides are TGTGCCAGCAGCTTATGGGGGACTAACACCGGGGAGCTGTTTTTT. Amino acid sequence: CASSLWGTNTGELFF.

This rearrangement joins TRBV7-6 to TRBJ2-1; TRBD2 agrees at 14 bases. Germline CDR1 is SGHVS and CDR2 is FNYEAQ. Germline trimming cut 5 bases from V and 1 base from J; bases unmatched to any gene: 10. The CDR3 totals 19 residues. This CDR3 is CASSIPGLAGVRSYNEQFF. The CDR3 region has the DNA TGTGCCAGCAGCATACCGGGACTAGCGGGGGTAAGGTCCTACAATGAGCAGTTCTTC. Combining the CDR3 with reference TRBV7-6 and TRBJ2-1 gives the whole variable domain GAGVSQSPRYKVTKRGQDVALRCDPISGHVSLYWYRQALGQGPEFLTYFNYEAQQDKSGLPNDRFSAERPEGSISTLTIQRTEQRDSAMYRCASSIPGLAGVRSYNEQFFGPGTRLTVL.

This chain links TRBV2 with TRBJ1-6; 11 nucleotides align to TRBD1. J was trimmed by 5 bases and V by 6 bases; bases with no gene match: 6. There are 16 residues in the CDR3. Germline loops: CDR1 SNHLY, CDR2 FYNNEI. The CDR3 DNA follows: TGTGCCAGCAGCGGGACAGGGGGATCGAATAATTCACCCCTCCACTTT. The encoded protein is CASSGTGGSNNSPLHF.

The genes are TRBV5-1 and TRBJ2-5; D uncertain. The V end was cut by 0 bases, the J end by 4 bases, with 7 bases between. CDR1 is SGHRS and CDR2 is YFSETQ in the germline V gene. The CDR3 has 13 residues. The CDR3 region has the DNA TGCGCCAGCAGCTTGGAGGCAACAGAGACCCAGTACTTC. It is translated as CASSLEATETQYF.

The CDR3 sequence is CASRWTGADTQYF. The DNA of the CDR3 is TGCGCCAGCAGATGGACAGGGGCAGATACGCAGTATTTT. The chain links TRBV5-1 to TRBJ2-3; the match to TRBD1 covers 9 bases. Germline trimming cut 5 bases from V and 4 bases from J; bases unmatched to any gene: 2. The CDR3 runs 13 residues. Looked up from germline, CDR1 is SGHRS and CDR2 is YFSETQ.

This chain connects TRBV5-1 to TRBJ1-4; TRBD1 matches at 12 bases. The CDR3 runs to 17 residues. J gave up 7 bases and V 4 bases, and 11 bases lay outside the gene matches. From germline, CDR1 is SGHRS and CDR2 YFSETQ. The CDR3 here is CASSGTGTGGASEKLFF. The CDR3, as DNA: TGCGCCAGCAGCGGAACCGGGACAGGGGGCGCGAGTGAAAAACTGTTTTTT.

The sample holds a few counts of this clonotype. The J gene is TRBJ1-5, the V gene TRBV9; D ambiguous. The CDR3 is 14 residues long. Germline V gives CDR1 SGDLS, CDR2 YYNGEE. V was pared by 2 bases and J by 1 base, with 7 bases between. The CDR3 here is CASSVGGSNQPQHF. CDR3 coding DNA: TGTGCCAGCAGCGTCGGCGGGAGCAATCAGCCCCAGCATTTT. The full variable domain, its missing parts supplied by reference TRBV9 and TRBJ1-5, is DSGVTQTPKHLITATGQRVTLRCSPRSGDLSVYWYQQSLDQGLQFLIQYYNGEERAKGNILERFSAQQFPDLHSELNLSSLELGDSALYFCASSVGGSNQPQHFGDGTRLSIL.

The CDR3 sequence: CASSLGQGSGFGQFF. The DNA of the CDR3 is TGTGCCAGCAGTCTAGGACAGGGCTCAGGGTTTGGGCAGTTCTTC. The V call is TRBV28, the J call TRBJ2-1; TRBD1 matches at 8 bases. CDR1 is MDHEN, CDR2 SYDVKM, per germline. The V segment lost 5 bases and the J segment 12 bases; nucleotides outside the gene matches: 15. The CDR3 covers 15 residues.

V is TRBV30 and J is TRBJ2-7; D is unclear. The CDR3 extends over 13 amino acids. Trimming removed 1 base from V and 2 bases from J, with 9 bases in between. Germline V CDR1 and CDR2: GTSNPN, SVGIG (reference sequence). In DNA, the CDR3 is TGTGCCTGGAGTGACCCGGAGACCTACGAGCAGTACGTC. This encodes CAWSDPETYEQYV.

This chain connects TRBV5-8 to TRBJ2-7; the D gene could be TRBD1 or TRBD2 (5 bases each). Per germline, CDR1 SGHTS and CDR2 YDEGEE. The V gene lost 4 bases and the J gene lost 6 bases, with 20 bases spanning the gap. The CDR3 runs 15 residues. CDR3: CASSVLRDGDSEQYF. CDR3 coding DNA: TGTGCCAGCAGCGTCCTCCGGGACGGAGATTCCGAGCAGTACTTC.